The 12 T cell receptor beta chains below come from one sample, sequenced in a study of blood T cell repertoires in COVID-19. Profiling relied on immunoSEQ multiplex PCR, and the TCRdb table lists in-frame clones only, not all of them. The sample lists approximately 500,000 clones, approximately 88% occurring once. The specimen sequenced was PBMCs or T cells enriched from blood (not recorded which). These receptors all come from a woman aged 35 to 49 who had recovered from COVID-19.

This chain uses TRBV2 with TRBJ1-2, with a possible D match to TRBD1 (6 bases). Germline assignment: CDR1 SNHLY and CDR2 FYNNEI. The V gene lost 10 bases and the J gene lost 4 bases, with 31 bases spanning the gap. This CDR3 is 18 amino acids long. Here the CDR3 reads CATSMGVTGPVAPYGYTF. The CDR3, as DNA: TGTGCCACCTCTATGGGGGTGACAGGCCCTGTAGCCCCCTATGGCTACACCTTC.

The rearrangement joins TRBV24-1 to TRBJ2-1; D perhaps matches TRBD2 (6 bases). CDR1 is KGHDR and CDR2 is SFDVKD in the germline V gene. CDR3 length: 16 residues. V was clipped by 4 bases and J by 4 bases, with 16 bases between them. CDR3 nucleotide sequence: TGTGCCACCAGTGACCCGAGGGGCGGAGGGTACAATGAGCAGTTCTTC. Translated, it gives CATSDPRGGGYNEQFF.

The chain has TRBV9 and TRBJ1-2; tentative D call: TRBD1 (5 bases). Germline-derived CDR1 and CDR2 are SGDLS and YYNGEE. The V end lost 3 bases, the J end lost 4 bases, and 22 bases lay between the germline ends. The CDR3 runs to 17 residues. This chain's CDR3 is CASSATLRGDDSYGYTF. The CDR3 DNA is TGTGCCAGCAGCGCCACCCTCCGGGGGGATGATAGCTATGGCTACACCTTC.

The chain combines TRBV7-8 with TRBJ2-3; 10 bases are a match to TRBD2. The germline V gene has CDR1 SGHVS and CDR2 FQNEAQ. Germline trimming cut 1 base from V and 1 base from J; bases unmatched to any gene: 8. This CDR3 comprises 18 residues. CDR3: CASSLGLAGEWGTDTQYF. CDR3 nucleotide sequence: TGTGCCAGCAGCTTAGGTCTAGCGGGAGAATGGGGCACAGATACGCAGTATTTT.

The count of this clone is one. The chain joins TRBV18 to TRBJ1-1; perhaps TRBD1 as D (5 bases). Germline V gene data show CDR1 as KGHSH and CDR2 as LQKENI. The CDR3 consists of 17 residues. Trimming took 6 bases from V and 1 from J, leaving 21 bases between them. CDR3 bases: TGTGCCAGCTCGCCCCCACGGGGGGGAAAGGGGAACACTGAAGCTTTCTTT. Protein: CASSPPRGGKGNTEAFF.

The chain has TRBV5-6 and TRBJ1-2, with 11 positions matching TRBD1. The J segment lost 4 bases and the V segment lost 4 bases, leaving 6 bases of the junction unmatched. Looked up from germline, CDR1 is SGHDT and CDR2 is YYEEEE. CDR3 size: 15 residues. The CDR3 spells CASSTRDRGFYGYTF. CDR3 in DNA: TGTGCCAGCAGCACCCGGGACAGGGGGTTCTATGGCTACACCTTC.

CDR3 nucleotides: TGTGCCAGCAGCCCTGCTAGCGGGGCCATCTACGAGCAGTACTTC. Encoded protein: CASSPASGAIYEQYF. The chain has TRBV5-4 and TRBJ2-7, with 9 bases that match TRBD2. CDR1 is SGHNT and CDR2 is YYREEE in the germline V gene (reference sequence). V lost 4 bases and J lost 3; bases outside the gene matches: 8. The CDR3 consists of 15 residues.

CDR3 loop: CASSKEGRGDQPQHF. CDR3 in DNA: TGTGCCAGCAGCAAAGAGGGGAGGGGGGATCAGCCCCAGCATTTT. The V call is TRBV21-1, the J call TRBJ1-5. TRBV21-1 is a pseudogene segment. The CDR3 totals 15 residues.

The V and J genes are TRBV10-3 and TRBJ1-2, with 8 bases identical to TRBD1. Germline V gene sequence: CDR1 ENHRY, CDR2 SYGVKD. Trimming cost V 9 bases and J 3 bases; bases outside gene matches: 6. The CDR3 contains 13 residues. CDR3 sequence (DNA): TGTGCCATTACGACAGGGGCGGACTATGGCTACACCTTC. It encodes CAITTGADYGYTF.

This clone was counted a few times. The chain joins TRBV5-4 to TRBJ2-7; 10 bases line up with TRBD1. The CDR3 is 16 residues long. Germline CDR1 is SGHNT and CDR2 is YYREEE (reference sequence). V was pared by 0 bases and J by 6 bases, with 9 bases of the junction left unmatched. Here the CDR3 reads CASSLDLGQGFGEQYF. The DNA of the CDR3 is TGTGCCAGCAGCTTGGACTTGGGACAGGGGTTCGGCGAGCAGTACTTC.

To note about this clone: The sample contains more than one DNA sequence encoding this CDR3. The rearrangement links TRBV7-2 to TRBJ1-1; the D gene is possibly TRBD1 (6 bases). The V gene's germline CDR1 is SGHTA and CDR2 FQGNSA. Between the trimmed V and J ends, which lost 1 base and 3 bases, there was a span of 9 bases. The CDR3 covers 14 residues. The CDR3 region is CASSLGYRDTEAFF. The CDR3 bases are TGTGCCAGCAGCTTAGGGTACAGGGACACTGAAGCTTTCTTT.

This clone came up a few times. The chain is built from TRBV6-4 and TRBJ1-2; 8 nucleotides align to TRBD1. Trimming cost V 5 bases and J 5 bases; bases outside gene matches: 10. CDR1 and CDR2 from the germline V gene are MRHNA and SNTAGT. The CDR3 length is 15 residues. The chain's CDR3 is CASSPSPQGAYGYTF. The CDR3 bases are TGTGCCAGCAGTCCATCTCCTCAGGGGGCTTATGGCTACACCTTC.